This T cell receptor (beta chain) was identified during a study of blood T cell repertoires in COVID-19. Germline V lookup: CDR1 LGHDT, CDR2 YNNKEL (reference sequence). V was clipped by 4 bases and J by 2 bases, with 9 bases between them. The CDR3 totals 15 residues. The table came from immunoSEQ multiplex PCR; TCRdb's copy has only in-frame clones and leaves some out. The sample lists around 46,000 clones; 75% to 80% were seen once. The source of this sequence is a human donor with active or convalescent COVID-19. The donor label of this sample is uncertain. The gene calls are TRBV3-1 (or the pseudogene TRBV3-2) and TRBJ2-6; D perhaps matches TRBD1 (5 bases). The sequenced material came from peripheral blood. Written as DNA, the CDR3 is TGTGCCAGCAGCCTCAGGGCGGCTGGGGCCAACGTCCTGACTTTC. Translation: CASSLRAAGANVLTF.